This TCR beta chain was found in a study of blood T cell repertoires in COVID-19. Across the study: Some COVID-19 samples were acute and others convalescent; all came from the United States, Italy and Spain. T cells, B-cell-depleted T cells, or PBMCs provided the cDNA or gDNA that served as material.

How the authors handled the data: From reference gene primer amplification, estimates of nucleated cell counts were derived. Clones were read by immunoSEQ multiplex PCR, and TCRdb kept only the in-frame ones, dropping some. V, J and clone size are taken as reported in that table, and D and trimming were inferred from the DNA itself. Counted here are about 190,000 clones, around 90% occurring once; the ten biggest clones make up about 22%. V dropped 6 bases and J dropped 2; count of bases not matched to a gene: 5. This CDR3 spans 15 amino acids. Per the germline V gene, CDR1 is MNHEY and CDR2 is SMNVEV (reference sequence).

The rearrangement uses TRBV27 and TRBJ2-7; 12 bases line up with TRBD1. Sequencing used peripheral blood. The receptor's source is a man in his sixties with active or convalescent COVID-19. CDR3 DNA sequence: TGTGCCAGCAGCTCGTGGGACAGGGGGCCCTACGAGCAGTACTTC. The encoded protein is CASSSWDRGPYEQYF.